Listed here is a single T cell receptor beta chain. The target of this receptor is not known. Base qualities are not recorded, but no much larger clone differs from it by a single base. Using the deep immunoSEQ assay, TCR CDR3 regions were amplified from genomic DNA by multiplex PCR. Extracted genomic DNA from each cell subset was distributed evenly across all wells of several immunoSEQ 96-well plates, and each plate was treated as a replicate. For unsorted PBMC, each replicate PCR was loaded with roughly 0.3 ug genomic DNA, equivalent to around 30,000 T cell genomes. Genomic DNA from unsorted PBMC was sequenced over ten immunoSEQ deep assay plates. The purified libraries were quantified using a Qubit 3.0 fluorometer, sized with a Bioanalyzer 2100, and then quantified again using the KAPA Library Quantification kit. Each immunoSEQ 96-well plate was sequenced on its own single-read 150-cycle Illumina NextSeq 550 flow cell. As for the authors' bioinformatics: The immunoSEQ output contained only junctional sequences without quality scores, so filtering could not match that applied to full-length reads. To assign V/J genes and CDR3, sequences were annotated using PyIR, a Python wrapper for IgBLAST v1.9, with IMGT germline references. Reads were filtered out if the reads had weak V/J assignments (E-value above 1e-6), no CDR3, stop codons, out-of-frame junctions, or ambiguous translated residues. A V3J clonotype was defined by an identical inferred V gene, J gene, and CDR3 amino acid sequence. The percentage overlap between two repertoires was calculated by dividing the number of shared unique clonotypes by the size of the smaller repertoire. Three approaches were used to assess repertoire richness: RTK rarefaction, the Chao1 estimator, and Recon v2.1 estimates of unobserved clonotypes. In TCRdb, the immuneACCESS table is reduced to in-frame sequences with V and J assigned. These tables do not hold every clone; where another copy was compared, an unresolved V gene accounts for under half, and the others remain unexplained. From that table come the V and J calls and clone size; the DNA was used to work out D and trimming. For this sample the table gives 450,000 to 500,000 clones, of which about 85% were detected only once. Roughly 13% of the sample rests with the top ten.

This sample is drawn from a study of shared clonotypes between healthy human individuals (dated by TCRdb to 2019 to 2021). For the wider study: A couple of women and a few men aged 18 to 49 years were included in the cohort. The study deeply sequenced blood TCR repertoires of several healthy adults to estimate repertoire size and the extent of clonotype sharing between individuals. Different laboratories and diverse techniques were used to prepare libraries and sequence TCR repertoires, to increase sequencing depth and limit assay-specific biases. Per donor, leukapheresis produced somewhere between about 0.8 and 9.5 billion PBMCs.

The donors were healthy, HIV-negative adults who had no recently reported acute infections or vaccinations. Every donor was a Caucasian adult living in Nashville, Tennessee, USA. For unsorted samples, about 90 million PBMCs were counted and genomic DNA was extracted with the QIAamp DNA Blood Mini kit. Blood was collected by leukapheresis, and PBMCs were isolated by Ficoll-Histopaque density gradient centrifugation and then cryopreserved in liquid nitrogen vapor phase. The CDR3 holds 13 amino acids from the cysteine to the phenylalanine. CDR3 DNA is the only sequence kept; it has 39 bases, read in frame from the first base. V loses 0 bases of germline sequence and J loses 10 bases, and the interval between the two ends is 12 bases. The germline V gene specifies SGHAT as CDR1 and FQNNGV as CDR2. Broad study findings and their caveats: Only blood was sampled, and tissue TCR repertoires likely differ from those in blood. The small number of donors limited the genetic and exposure-history diversity represented. Based on pairwise subsampling, the degree of clonotype sharing among donors was expected to be affected by sequencing depth.

The chain is encoded by TRBV11-2 joined to TRBJ1-1; no D gene call is confident. The receptor's source is a middle-aged woman in good health. Some clones in this sample may be carry-over from other donors' samples. Sequences were obtained from PBMCs. CDR3 region: CASSLDRGAGAFF. The DNA reads as follows: TGTGCCAGCAGCTTAGACCGGGGAGCTGGAGCTTTCTTT.